This is a list of T cell receptor beta chains from one sample in a study of T cell repertoires in cytomegalovirus infection. These receptors have no known antigen. TCRdb reprocessed the reads with MiXCR, giving one entry per CDR3 protein. The table includes roughly 730,000 distinct CDR3 sequences, about 33% detected once. The sequencing used cultured PBMCs, collected from culture after CMV antigen stimulation. The receptors derive from a human donor in good health (CMV status not recorded). Some clones in this sample may be carry-over from other donors' samples. Each CDR3 is given with its conserved first and last residue. The order of the fields is V gene, D gene, J gene, CDR3 protein. A D gene is named only where the DNA matches it firmly.

v_gene: TRBV7-9; d_gene: -; j_gene: TRBJ2-2; CDR3aa: CASRSGLENTGELFF
v_gene: TRBV7-9; d_gene: TRBD1; j_gene: TRBJ1-6; CDR3aa: CASSFGTGGSYNSSLHF
v_gene: TRBV4-3; d_gene: -; j_gene: TRBJ1-5; CDR3aa: CASSQDNQGSGQPQHF
v_gene: TRBV6-1; d_gene: -; j_gene: TRBJ1-1; CDR3aa: CASSELGRAEAFF
v_gene: TRBV7-9; d_gene: TRBD1; j_gene: TRBJ1-2; CDR3aa: CASSAWDRAFYGYTF
v_gene: TRBV27; d_gene: -; j_gene: TRBJ1-1; CDR3aa: CASSAGVGTEAFF
v_gene: TRBV7-2; d_gene: -; j_gene: TRBJ2-2; CDR3aa: CASSLGLSANTGELFF
v_gene: TRBV29-1; d_gene: -; j_gene: TRBJ1-4; CDR3aa: CSVAEHNEKLFF
v_gene: TRBV18; d_gene: -; j_gene: TRBJ1-1; CDR3aa: CASSPDLLGTEAFF
v_gene: TRBV19; d_gene: -; j_gene: TRBJ2-4; CDR3aa: CASSIDRGSKNIQYF
v_gene: TRBV7-2; d_gene: -; j_gene: TRBJ1-6; CDR3aa: CASRHNRDSYNSPLHF
v_gene: TRBV19; d_gene: -; j_gene: TRBJ2-1; CDR3aa: CASSSPGEWVNEQFF
v_gene: TRBV6-6; d_gene: -; j_gene: TRBJ1-6; CDR3aa: CATYTSLDSPLHF
v_gene: TRBV12-3/TRBV12-4; d_gene: -; j_gene: TRBJ1-5; CDR3aa: CASRLMGGPQHF
v_gene: TRBV5-1; d_gene: TRBD1; j_gene: TRBJ1-2; CDR3aa: CASSLWTGGDYGYTF
v_gene: TRBV20-1; d_gene: -; j_gene: TRBJ1-5; CDR3aa: CSALAGNQPQHF
v_gene: TRBV10-3; d_gene: -; j_gene: TRBJ2-2; CDR3aa: CAIPSVLGTGELFF
v_gene: TRBV6-2/TRBV6-3; d_gene: -; j_gene: TRBJ2-3; CDR3aa: CASSYLSRGADTQYF
v_gene: TRBV7-2; d_gene: TRBD1; j_gene: TRBJ2-5; CDR3aa: CASSPQGGGQETQYF
v_gene: TRBV12-3/TRBV12-4; d_gene: -; j_gene: TRBJ2-7; CDR3aa: CASSAAAEQYF
v_gene: TRBV12-3/TRBV12-4; d_gene: -; j_gene: TRBJ1-1; CDR3aa: CASSSGIEGTEAFF
v_gene: TRBV6-1; d_gene: -; j_gene: TRBJ2-3; CDR3aa: CASSERSLEDTQYF
v_gene: TRBV19; d_gene: -; j_gene: TRBJ2-7; CDR3aa: CASSMVRGDEQYF
v_gene: TRBV20-1; d_gene: -; j_gene: TRBJ2-1; CDR3aa: CSAQGRVNEQFF
v_gene: TRBV6-2/TRBV6-3; d_gene: -; j_gene: TRBJ1-5; CDR3aa: CASSSSVWPQHF
v_gene: TRBV6-4; d_gene: -; j_gene: TRBJ2-2; CDR3aa: CASSATGATGELFF
v_gene: TRBV7-6; d_gene: -; j_gene: TRBJ2-5; CDR3aa: CASSLEVAGTQYF
v_gene: TRBV19; d_gene: -; j_gene: TRBJ2-3; CDR3aa: CASSIGSLSTDTQYF
v_gene: TRBV7-8; d_gene: TRBD1; j_gene: TRBJ2-2; CDR3aa: CASSLTGTANTGELFF
v_gene: TRBV7-9; d_gene: TRBD1; j_gene: TRBJ1-4; CDR3aa: CASSLVGQEKLFF
v_gene: TRBV20-1; d_gene: -; j_gene: TRBJ2-1; CDR3aa: CSAPGGKTVYNEQFF
v_gene: TRBV10-3; d_gene: -; j_gene: TRBJ2-7; CDR3aa: CAISESTGTYEQYF
v_gene: TRBV28; d_gene: -; j_gene: TRBJ1-6; CDR3aa: CASSSLLTAGSYNSPLHF
v_gene: TRBV5-1; d_gene: -; j_gene: TRBJ2-3; CDR3aa: CASHPATQSTDTQYF